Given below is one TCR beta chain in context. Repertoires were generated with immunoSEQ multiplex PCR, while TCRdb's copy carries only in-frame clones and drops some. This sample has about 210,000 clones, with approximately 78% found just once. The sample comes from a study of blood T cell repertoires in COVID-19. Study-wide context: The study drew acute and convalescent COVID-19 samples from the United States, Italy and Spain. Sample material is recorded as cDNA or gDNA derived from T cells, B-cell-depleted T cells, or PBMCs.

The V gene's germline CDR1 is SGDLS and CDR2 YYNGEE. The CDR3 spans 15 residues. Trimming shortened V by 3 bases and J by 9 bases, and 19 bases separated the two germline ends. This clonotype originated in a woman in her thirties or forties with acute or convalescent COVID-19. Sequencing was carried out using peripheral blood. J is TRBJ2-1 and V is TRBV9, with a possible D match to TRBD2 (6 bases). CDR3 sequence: CASSAGLRHVGEQFF. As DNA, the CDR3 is TGTGCCAGCAGCGCGGGACTCCGACACGTGGGTGAGCAGTTCTTC.